These T cell receptor beta chains were read from a single sample in a study of CD8 T cells in ankylosing spondylitis. TCRdb analysed the 5' RACE reads with MiXCR anew, one entry per CDR3 protein. Of about 180,000 distinct CDR3 sequences in the sample, 9.8% were seen once. Sequencing was carried out using blood, either unsorted or a sorted T cell fraction (not recorded which). These receptors were obtained from a female donor with ankylosing spondylitis or in good health (not recorded which). CDR3s include the opening cysteine and the closing phenylalanine or tryptophan. A D gene is named only where the DNA matches it firmly. Clone sizes are given selectively: once, few, many, or a class where the clone is expanded.

TRBJ1-1 | - | - | 13 | TRBV4-3 | TGCGCCAGCAGCCAGATGAGGACAGCCCAAGCTTTCTTT | CASSQMRTAQAFF
TRBJ2-1 | TRBD2 | few | 13 | TRBV6-5 | TGTGCCAGCAGTTACTCCAGCGGGAGTGGAGGCTTCTTC | CASSYSSGSGGFF
TRBJ2-7 | TRBD1 | - | 15 | TRBV7-9 | TGTGCCAGCAGCCGCGGGACAGGGATCTCCCACGAGCAGTACTTC | CASSRGTGISHEQYF
TRBJ1-1 | - | few | 14 | TRBV27 | TGTGCCAGCAGTTTATATCAGATGAACACTGAAGCTTTCTTT | CASSLYQMNTEAFF
TRBJ2-7 | - | - | 16 | TRBV7-9 | TGTGCCAGCAGCTCGTGGGGGGCGGGAGCTTCCTACGAGCAGTACTTC | CASSSWGAGASYEQYF
TRBJ2-1 | TRBD2 | - | 17 | TRBV9 | TGTGCCAGCAGCGTAGTCCCTGGACTAGCGGGAGACGATGAGCAGTTCTTC | CASSVVPGLAGDDEQFF
TRBJ2-1 | TRBD2 | - | 15 | TRBV6-1 | TGTGCCAGCAAGGGGGGGACTAGCGGGTCGGGTGAGCAGTTCTTC | CASKGGTSGSGEQFF
TRBJ1-1 | - | - | 14 | TRBV30 | TGTGCCTGGAGGACCATGGGGTTAAGGACTGAAGCTTTCTTT | CAWRTMGLRTEAFF
TRBJ2-1 | - | many | 13 | TRBV6-2/TRBV6-3 | TGTGCCAGCAGTTGGGAGGTGAGCGATGAGCAGTTCTTC | CASSWEVSDEQFF
TRBJ2-3 | - | - | 16 | TRBV2 | TGTGCCAGCAGTACTGAGGGACTGCGTTTCACAGATACGCAGTATTTT | CASSTEGLRFTDTQYF
TRBJ2-1 | TRBD2 | many | 16 | TRBV12-3/TRBV12-4 | TGTGCCAGCACTCACCCACTAGCGGGAGAGGTCAATGAGCAGTTCTTC | CASTHPLAGEVNEQFF
TRBJ1-1 | TRBD1 | many | 14 | TRBV5-1 | TGCGCCAGCAGCTTCGGGACAGCCAACACTGAAGCTTTCTTT | CASSFGTANTEAFF
TRBJ2-1 | TRBD2 | few | 17 | TRBV6-1 | TGTGCCAGCAGTCCCTTGAGCGCGGGAGGGCCGCGCAATGAGCAGTTCTTC | CASSPLSAGGPRNEQFF
TRBJ2-7 | - | - | 12 | TRBV12-3/TRBV12-4 | TGTGCCAGCAGTTTAGCTCCGGGGGCACCCCGCTTC | CASSLAPGAPRF
TRBJ2-5 | TRBD2 | - | 15 | TRBV24-1 | TGTGCCACCAGTGCCCTGATTAGCGGGAGCGAGACCCAGTACTTC | CATSALISGSETQYF
TRBJ2-1 | - | - | 16 | TRBV15 | TGTGCCACCAGCAGAGGAGTGGGGAGTACATACAATGAGCAGTTCTTC | CATSRGVGSTYNEQFF
TRBJ1-1 | - | - | 13 | TRBV30 | TGTGCCTGGAGCGCCACATCTAACACTGAAGCTTTCTTT | CAWSATSNTEAFF
TRBJ2-7 | - | few | 14 | TRBV7-6 | TGTGCCAGCGCTGACAGTGATACTCGGTACGAGCAGTACTTC | CASADSDTRYEQYF
TRBJ2-6 | - | - | 17 | TRBV19 | TGTGCCAGTAGTATAGGAGAGACGAACTCTGGGGCCAACGTCCTGACTTTC | CASSIGETNSGANVLTF
TRBJ1-5 | - | many | 15 | TRBV5-5 | TGTGCCAGCAGCACCGAGGGTACGGGCAATCAGCCCCAGCATTTT | CASSTEGTGNQPQHF
TRBJ2-5 | - | - | 15 | TRBV10-2 | TGCGCCAGCAGTGAATTTGTAACATCGGGGCCCACCCAGTACTTC | CASSEFVTSGPTQYF
TRBJ2-1 | TRBD1 | - | 17 | TRBV20-1 | TGCAGTGCTAGAGTCGGCAGGGGACAGGGGGCTCGGAATCCTCAGTTCTTC | CSARVGRGQGARNPQFF
TRBJ2-1 | - | - | 18 | TRBV7-6 | TGTGCCAGCAGTCCCGAACCCCGACTGACTACCTCCTACAATGAGCAGTTCTTC | CASSPEPRLTTSYNEQFF
TRBJ2-5 | TRBD1 | few | 17 | TRBV7-9 | TGTGCCAGCAGCTATTGGGGACAGGGCTCCGCTCAAGAGACCCAGTACTTC | CASSYWGQGSAQETQYF
TRBJ2-5 | - | - | 15 | TRBV7-9 | TGTGCCAGCAGCGCCCCATACACTCTACAAGAGACCCAGTACTTC | CASSAPYTLQETQYF
TRBJ2-3 | - | - | 15 | TRBV9 | TGTGCCAGCAGCGCTTGGGGACCGAGCACAGATACGCAGTATTTT | CASSAWGPSTDTQYF
TRBJ1-2 | - | - | 12 | TRBV12-3/TRBV12-4 | TGTGCCAGCAGTTCGGGCGTTTCTGGCTACACCTTC | CASSSGVSGYTF
TRBJ2-2 | - | few | 16 | TRBV27 | TGTGCCAGCAGACCGGGACCCCGAGGAAACACCGGGGAGCTGTTTTTT | CASRPGPRGNTGELFF
TRBJ2-1 | - | - | 17 | TRBV11-2 | TGTGCCAGCAGCTTAGGGGGGGAGGTGAGTTGGAGGGATGAGCAGTTCTTC | CASSLGGEVSWRDEQFF
TRBJ1-2 | TRBD1 | many | 14 | TRBV11-2 | TGTGCCAGCAGCATCAGACAGGGTTACTATGGCTACACCTTC | CASSIRQGYYGYTF
TRBJ2-2 | - | few | 14 | TRBV9 | TGTGCCAGCACCCCTTATCCCCTTACCGGGGAGCTGTTTTTT | CASTPYPLTGELFF
TRBJ2-1 | TRBD2 | few | 16 | TRBV7-9 | TGTGCCAGCAGCCCCCAGGGCGGGAGGATGGGGAATGAGCAGTTCTTC | CASSPQGGRMGNEQFF
TRBJ2-7 | TRBD1 | - | 17 | TRBV7-9 | TGTGCCAGCAGCACTCTTCTAGGGACAGGGGGTTCGTACGAGCAGTACTTC | CASSTLLGTGGSYEQYF
TRBJ2-7 | - | many | 15 | TRBV5-1 | TGCGCCAGCAGCTTGGAACGGGGGCCGTCCTACGAGCAGTACTTC | CASSLERGPSYEQYF
TRBJ2-5 | - | few | 16 | TRBV20-1 | TGCAGTGCTGGACAACCAGGGACACAATTCCAAGAGACCCAGTACTTC | CSAGQPGTQFQETQYF
TRBJ2-4 | - | - | 13 | TRBV9 | TGTGCCAGCAGCGTCGGACATAAAAACATTCAGTACTTC | CASSVGHKNIQYF
TRBJ2-5 | - | few | 15 | TRBV4-1 | TGCGCCAGCAGCCCGATGGGGCACCTACAAGAGACCCAGTACTTC | CASSPMGHLQETQYF
TRBJ2-5 | - | few | 15 | TRBV6-1 | TGTGCCAGCAGCGTAGGGGTGGATAACCAAGAGACCCAGTACTTC | CASSVGVDNQETQYF
TRBJ1-1 | - | few | 13 | TRBV27 | TGTGCCAGCAGATCGGGGCTGAACACTGAAGCTTTCTTT | CASRSGLNTEAFF
TRBJ2-1 | TRBD2 | few | 14 | TRBV12-3/TRBV12-4 | TGTGCCAGCAGTTATTCGCTTGGGGGGGATGAGCAGTTCTTC | CASSYSLGGDEQFF
TRBJ2-1 | - | few | 15 | TRBV7-3 | TGTGCCAGCAGCTTGCCAGGAGGTGAAAACAATGAGCAGTTCTTC | CASSLPGGENNEQFF
TRBJ2-3 | - | - | 16 | TRBV9 | TGTGCCAGCAGCCCCGGACAGCCCTCCTGGGCTGATACGCAGTATTTT | CASSPGQPSWADTQYF
TRBJ2-1 | - | few | 15 | TRBV5-4 | TGTGCCAGCAGCTTGGTGGGGAGCTCCTACAATGAGCAGTTCTTC | CASSLVGSSYNEQFF
TRBJ2-1 | - | many | 15 | TRBV3-1 | TGTGCCAGCAGCCCTCGGGGCGCAGGCTACAATGAGCAGTTCTTC | CASSPRGAGYNEQFF
TRBJ2-1 | TRBD1 | many | 16 | TRBV20-1 | TGCAGTGCCTCTCAGGGGGTACGGAGCTCCTACAATGAGCAGTTCTTC | CSASQGVRSSYNEQFF
TRBJ2-2 | TRBD2 | - | 18 | TRBV11-2 | TGTGCCAGCAGCTCCGGGGGTAGCGGGAAGGCTGAGACCGGGGAGCTGTTTTTT | CASSSGGSGKAETGELFF